The rows below give T cell receptor beta chains drawn from one sample of a study of blood T cell repertoires in COVID-19. Sequencing was performed with immunoSEQ multiplex PCR; in TCRdb, only in-frame clones are kept and a portion is missing. The table lists under 200,000 clones, roughly 93% of them singletons. Material for sequencing was peripheral blood. Every receptor here comes from a man aged 18 to 30 with acute or convalescent COVID-19. The CDR3 runs from the conserved cysteine through the conserved F or W. D genes are given only for firm matches. Clone size is given for some rows only: seen once, a few or many times, or a class if the clone is expanded.

clone size: NA; V gene: TRBV7-2; D gene: TRBD2; J gene: TRBJ2-1; CDR3 DNA: TGTGCCAGCAGCCCGACCCCGGGGGGCAATGAGCAGTTCTTC; CDR3 protein: CASSPTPGGNEQFF
clone size: once; V gene: TRBV11-2; D gene: NA; J gene: TRBJ2-3; CDR3 DNA: TGTGCCAGCAGATCTGTAGCGGATACGCAGTATTTT; CDR3 protein: CASRSVADTQYF
clone size: NA; V gene: TRBV5-1; D gene: TRBD2; J gene: TRBJ2-7; CDR3 DNA: TGCGCCAGCAGCGAGGGACTAGCGGAGACCTACGAGCAGTACTTC; CDR3 protein: CASSEGLAETYEQYF
clone size: NA; V gene: TRBV5-5; D gene: TRBD2; J gene: TRBJ2-6; CDR3 DNA: TGTGCCAGCAGCTTGCTCCTCCCGGGACTAGGGTCTGGGGCCAACGTCCTGACTTTC; CDR3 protein: CASSLLLPGLGSGANVLTF
clone size: NA; V gene: TRBV9; D gene: NA; J gene: TRBJ2-1; CDR3 DNA: TGTGCCAGCAGCGTAGGGGTAGCTTTTGTCGATGAGCAGTTCTTC; CDR3 protein: CASSVGVAFVDEQFF
clone size: NA; V gene: TRBV14; D gene: TRBD1; J gene: TRBJ1-6; CDR3 DNA: TGTGCCAGCAGCCAAGTGGGACAGGGGGGTTCACCCCTCCACTTT; CDR3 protein: CASSQVGQGGSPLHF
clone size: NA; V gene: TRBV6-5; D gene: TRBD1; J gene: TRBJ1-4; CDR3 DNA: TGTGCCAGCAGACGGACAGGGGGCTCGCGTGAAAAACTGTTTTTT; CDR3 protein: CASRRTGGSREKLFF
clone size: few; V gene: TRBV2; D gene: NA; J gene: TRBJ1-6; CDR3 DNA: TGTGCCAGCAGTGAAATATACAGGGACTCACCCCTCCACTTT; CDR3 protein: CASSEIYRDSPLHF
clone size: NA; V gene: TRBV6-1; D gene: NA; J gene: TRBJ2-1; CDR3 DNA: TGTGCCAGCAGTGAAATGAGCGGCCGATACAATGAGCAGTTCTTC; CDR3 protein: CASSEMSGRYNEQFF
clone size: NA; V gene: TRBV3-1/TRBV3-2; D gene: NA; J gene: TRBJ1-6; CDR3 DNA: TGTGCCAGCAGCCAAGACGGGGGGACTATAATACCTGCACCCCTCCACTTT; CDR3 protein: CASSQDGGTIIPAPLHF
clone size: NA; V gene: TRBV6-5; D gene: NA; J gene: TRBJ1-2; CDR3 DNA: TGTGCCAGCAGTTACGCCCTCGGGGTGGGCTATGGCTACACCTTC; CDR3 protein: CASSYALGVGYGYTF
clone size: NA; V gene: TRBV6-5; D gene: NA; J gene: TRBJ2-7; CDR3 DNA: TGTGCCAGCAAGCCCGGCCTGGGACAATTCTACGAGCAGTACTTC; CDR3 protein: CASKPGLGQFYEQYF
clone size: few; V gene: TRBV5-1; D gene: NA; J gene: TRBJ2-5; CDR3 DNA: TGCGCCAGCAGCTTCGGAGAGACCCAGTACTTC; CDR3 protein: CASSFGETQYF
clone size: NA; V gene: TRBV5-1; D gene: TRBD1; J gene: TRBJ2-7; CDR3 DNA: TGCGCCAGCAGCCGGACAGGGGGCGAGCAGTACTTC; CDR3 protein: CASSRTGGEQYF
clone size: NA; V gene: TRBV9; D gene: NA; J gene: TRBJ1-2; CDR3 DNA: TGTGCCAGCAGCGTCTCAGGGGACAACTATGGCTACACCTTC; CDR3 protein: CASSVSGDNYGYTF
clone size: once; V gene: TRBV5-4; D gene: TRBD1; J gene: TRBJ1-2; CDR3 DNA: TGTGCCAGCAGCCTCGGACAGGGGAATGGCTACACCTTC; CDR3 protein: CASSLGQGNGYTF
clone size: few; V gene: TRBV13; D gene: NA; J gene: TRBJ1-1; CDR3 DNA: TGTGCCAGCAGCTTAGATGGACAGCTGAACACTGAAGCTTTCTTT; CDR3 protein: CASSLDGQLNTEAFF
clone size: NA; V gene: TRBV9; D gene: TRBD1; J gene: TRBJ1-6; CDR3 DNA: TGTGCCAGCAGCGCCTACCTTGACAGGGTGAATTCACCCCTCCACTTT; CDR3 protein: CASSAYLDRVNSPLHF
clone size: NA; V gene: TRBV19; D gene: NA; J gene: TRBJ1-2; CDR3 DNA: TGTGCCAGTAGTATAGCTCCCGGGTCCTATGGCTACACCTTC; CDR3 protein: CASSIAPGSYGYTF
clone size: NA; V gene: TRBV18; D gene: TRBD1; J gene: TRBJ2-1; CDR3 DNA: TGTGCCAGCTCATCGCCGGGACAGGGAAACAATGAGCAGTTCTTC; CDR3 protein: CASSSPGQGNNEQFF
clone size: NA; V gene: TRBV12-3/TRBV12-4; D gene: NA; J gene: TRBJ1-5; CDR3 DNA: TGTGCCAGCAGTTTAGTGGCCAATCAGCCCCAGCATTTT; CDR3 protein: CASSLVANQPQHF
clone size: once; V gene: TRBV19; D gene: NA; J gene: TRBJ1-1; CDR3 DNA: TGTGCCAGTATAGCCCCAGGGAGGGCCACTGAAGCTTTCTTT; CDR3 protein: CASIAPGRATEAFF
clone size: few; V gene: TRBV24-1; D gene: NA; J gene: TRBJ2-7; CDR3 DNA: TGTGCCACCAGTGGCCCCAGCGGGCTCACCTACGAGCAGTACTTC; CDR3 protein: CATSGPSGLTYEQYF
clone size: NA; V gene: TRBV5-1; D gene: TRBD1; J gene: TRBJ1-3; CDR3 DNA: TGCGCCAGCAGCATGACAGGGGTGGGAAACACCATATATTTT; CDR3 protein: CASSMTGVGNTIYF
clone size: NA; V gene: TRBV6-5; D gene: NA; J gene: TRBJ1-6; CDR3 DNA: TGTGCCAGCAGTTATATCCGGGGGGATTCACCCCTCCACTTT; CDR3 protein: CASSYIRGDSPLHF
clone size: NA; V gene: TRBV11-2; D gene: TRBD1; J gene: TRBJ1-3; CDR3 DNA: TGTGCCAGCAGCTTACCGGGACAGGGGTCGGGAAACACCATATATTTT; CDR3 protein: CASSLPGQGSGNTIYF
clone size: NA; V gene: TRBV7-9; D gene: NA; J gene: TRBJ1-1; CDR3 DNA: TGTGCCAGCAGCCTGACAGGCGGCACTGAAGCTTTCTTT; CDR3 protein: CASSLTGGTEAFF
clone size: NA; V gene: TRBV9; D gene: TRBD1; J gene: TRBJ1-6; CDR3 DNA: TGTGCCAGCAGCGTAGGACAGGGTGGGAATTCACCCCTCCACTTT; CDR3 protein: CASSVGQGGNSPLHF
clone size: NA; V gene: TRBV5-1; D gene: TRBD1; J gene: TRBJ1-2; CDR3 DNA: TGCGCCAGCAGCCCAGGGACAGGGGGTGTCTATGGCTACACCTTC; CDR3 protein: CASSPGTGGVYGYTF
clone size: NA; V gene: TRBV11-2; D gene: NA; J gene: TRBJ1-1; CDR3 DNA: TGTGCCAGCAGCTTAGACAGGGACACTGAAGCTTTCTTT; CDR3 protein: CASSLDRDTEAFF
clone size: NA; V gene: TRBV18; D gene: NA; J gene: TRBJ1-5; CDR3 DNA: TGTGCCAGCTCACCACTAGGCCAGGGGCTGCGTAGCAATCAGCCCCAGCATTTT; CDR3 protein: CASSPLGQGLRSNQPQHF
clone size: NA; V gene: TRBV6-5; D gene: NA; J gene: TRBJ2-6; CDR3 DNA: TGTGCCAGCATCAAGGAGGCGTCTGGGGCCAACGTCCTGACTTTC; CDR3 protein: CASIKEASGANVLTF
clone size: NA; V gene: TRBV10-3; D gene: TRBD1; J gene: TRBJ1-1; CDR3 DNA: TGTGCCGTAACAGGGGGAAGCACTGAAGCTTTCTTT; CDR3 protein: CAVTGGSTEAFF
clone size: NA; V gene: TRBV6-5; D gene: NA; J gene: TRBJ1-1; CDR3 DNA: TGTGCCAGCAGTTACTCGGAGGGCGCGGCTGAAGCTTTCTTT; CDR3 protein: CASSYSEGAAEAFF
clone size: NA; V gene: TRBV19; D gene: NA; J gene: TRBJ2-1; CDR3 DNA: TGTGCCAGCGGAGGGCTTTACAATGAGCAGTTCTTC; CDR3 protein: CASGGLYNEQFF
clone size: NA; V gene: TRBV5-1; D gene: NA; J gene: TRBJ1-1; CDR3 DNA: TGCGCCAGCAACCCAGACACAAACACTGAAGCTTTCTTT; CDR3 protein: CASNPDTNTEAFF
clone size: NA; V gene: TRBV2; D gene: NA; J gene: TRBJ2-7; CDR3 DNA: TGTGCCAGCAGTGGCACGGGTCAGCACGAGCAGTACTTC; CDR3 protein: CASSGTGQHEQYF
clone size: few; V gene: TRBV9; D gene: TRBD2; J gene: TRBJ2-7; CDR3 DNA: TGTGCCAGCAGCGTAGTGAGACTAGCGGGACCCTCCTACGAGCAGTACTTC; CDR3 protein: CASSVVRLAGPSYEQYF
clone size: NA; V gene: TRBV3-1/TRBV3-2; D gene: TRBD2; J gene: TRBJ2-3; CDR3 DNA: TGTGCCAGCAGCCCGCAACCCCAACCTAGCGGGAGAAGGGATACGCAGTATTTT; CDR3 protein: CASSPQPQPSGRRDTQYF
clone size: NA; V gene: TRBV19; D gene: NA; J gene: TRBJ2-7; CDR3 DNA: TGTGCCAGTAGTTCCCTCCTTACTAACTACGAGCAGTACTTC; CDR3 protein: CASSSLLTNYEQYF
clone size: NA; V gene: TRBV6-5; D gene: TRBD2; J gene: TRBJ2-3; CDR3 DNA: TGTGCCAGCAGTTACGGGGGGACTAGCGGGAGGGATACGCAGTATTTT; CDR3 protein: CASSYGGTSGRDTQYF